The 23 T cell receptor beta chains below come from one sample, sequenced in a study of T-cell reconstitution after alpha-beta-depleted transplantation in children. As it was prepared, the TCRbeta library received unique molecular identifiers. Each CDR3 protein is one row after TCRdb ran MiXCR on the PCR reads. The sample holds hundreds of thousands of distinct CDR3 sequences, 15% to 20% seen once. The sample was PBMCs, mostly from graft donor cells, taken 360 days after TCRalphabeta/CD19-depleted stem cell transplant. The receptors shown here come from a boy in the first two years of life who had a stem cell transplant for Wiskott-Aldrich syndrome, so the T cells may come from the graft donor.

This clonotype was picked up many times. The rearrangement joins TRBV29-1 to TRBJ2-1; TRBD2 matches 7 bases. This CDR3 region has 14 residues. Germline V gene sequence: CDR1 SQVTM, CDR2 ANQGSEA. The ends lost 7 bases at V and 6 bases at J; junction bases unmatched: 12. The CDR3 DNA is TGCAGCGGTGGGGGAACTAGCGAACTCAATGAGCAGTTCTTC. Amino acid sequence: CSGGGTSELNEQFF.

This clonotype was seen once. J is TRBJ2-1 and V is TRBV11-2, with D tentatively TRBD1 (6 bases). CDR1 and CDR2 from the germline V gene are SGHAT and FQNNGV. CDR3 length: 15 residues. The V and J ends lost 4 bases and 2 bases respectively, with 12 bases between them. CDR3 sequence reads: CASSSLKGAYNEQFF. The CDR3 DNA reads TGTGCCAGCAGCTCTCTAAAGGGGGCCTACAATGAGCAGTTCTTC. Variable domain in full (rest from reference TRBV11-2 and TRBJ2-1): EAGVAQSPRYKIIEKRQSVAFWCNPISGHATLYWYQQILGQGPKLLIQFQNNGVVDDSQLPKDRFSAERLKGVDSTLKIQPAKLEDSAVYLCASSSLKGAYNEQFFGPGTRLTVL.

The CDR3 coding sequence is TGTGCCAGCAGTTTGACAGGGGAGAAAGGAAACACCGGGGAGCTGTTTTTT. As protein: CASSLTGEKGNTGELFF. The chain uses TRBV12-3 or TRBV12-4 and TRBJ2-2, with 8 bases matching TRBD1. The CDR3 runs 17 residues. With V trimmed by 3 bases and J by 2 bases, 8 bases remained unmatched.

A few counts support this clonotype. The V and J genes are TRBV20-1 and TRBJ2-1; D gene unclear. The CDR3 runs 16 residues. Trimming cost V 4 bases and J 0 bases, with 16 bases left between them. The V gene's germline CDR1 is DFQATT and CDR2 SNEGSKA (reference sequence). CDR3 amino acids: CSAILTGSSSYNEQFF. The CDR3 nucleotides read TGCAGTGCTATTTTAACCGGATCGAGCTCCTACAATGAGCAGTTCTTC.

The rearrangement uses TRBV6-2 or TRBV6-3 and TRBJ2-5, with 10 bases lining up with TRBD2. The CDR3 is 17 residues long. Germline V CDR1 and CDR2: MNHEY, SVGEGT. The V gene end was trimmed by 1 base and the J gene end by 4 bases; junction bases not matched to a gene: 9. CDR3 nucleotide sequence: TGTGCCAGCAGTTACTTAGCGGGAGGAGTAGTGAGAGAGACCCAGTACTTC. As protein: CASSYLAGGVVRETQYF.

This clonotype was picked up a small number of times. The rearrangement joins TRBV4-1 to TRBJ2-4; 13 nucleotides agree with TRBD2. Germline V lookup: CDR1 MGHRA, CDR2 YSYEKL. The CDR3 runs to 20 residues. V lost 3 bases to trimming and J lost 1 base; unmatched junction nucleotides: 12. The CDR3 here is CASSHRLAGGTRLAKNIQYF. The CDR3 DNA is TGCGCCAGCAGCCACAGACTAGCGGGGGGCACGCGATTGGCCAAAAACATTCAGTACTTC.

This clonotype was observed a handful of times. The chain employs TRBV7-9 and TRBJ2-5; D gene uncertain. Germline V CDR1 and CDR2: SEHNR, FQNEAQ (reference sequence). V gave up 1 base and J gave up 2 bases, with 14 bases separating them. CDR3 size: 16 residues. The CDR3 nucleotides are TGTGCCAGCAGCTTAGTCGGCACTAAGGGTCAAGAGACCCAGTACTTC. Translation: CASSLVGTKGQETQYF. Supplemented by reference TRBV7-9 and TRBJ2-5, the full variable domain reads DTGVSQNPRHKITKRGQNVTFRCDPISEHNRLYWYRQTLGQGPEFLTYFQNEAQLEKSRLLSDRFSAERPKGSFSTLEIQRTEQGDSAMYLCASSLVGTKGQETQYFGPGTRLLVL.

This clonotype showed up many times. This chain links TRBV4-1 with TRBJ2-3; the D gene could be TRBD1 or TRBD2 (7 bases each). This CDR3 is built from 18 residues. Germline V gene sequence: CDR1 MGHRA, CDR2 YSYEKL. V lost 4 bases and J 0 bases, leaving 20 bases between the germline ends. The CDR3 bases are TGCGCCAGCAGCCGGGATTGGGGGGGACAGCCTAGCACAGATACGCAGTATTTT. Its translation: CASSRDWGGQPSTDTQYF.

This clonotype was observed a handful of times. Here the CDR3 DNA reads TGTGCCAGCAGCCAAGTAGCCACCAAAAACATTCAGTACTTC. Its translation is CASSQVATKNIQYF. This chain links TRBV3-1 with TRBJ2-4; D gene ambiguous. Germline lookup yields CDR1 LGHDT and CDR2 YNNKEL (reference sequence). The V end was cut by 1 base, the J end by 2 bases, with 6 bases between. CDR3 length: 14 amino acids.

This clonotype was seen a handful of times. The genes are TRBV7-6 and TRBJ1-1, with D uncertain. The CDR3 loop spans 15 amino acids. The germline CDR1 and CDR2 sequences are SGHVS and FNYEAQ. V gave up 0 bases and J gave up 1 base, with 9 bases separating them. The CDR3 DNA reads TGTGCCAGCAGCTTAGCTCGTTTAGGGAACACTGAAGCTTTCTTT. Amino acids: CASSLARLGNTEAFF.

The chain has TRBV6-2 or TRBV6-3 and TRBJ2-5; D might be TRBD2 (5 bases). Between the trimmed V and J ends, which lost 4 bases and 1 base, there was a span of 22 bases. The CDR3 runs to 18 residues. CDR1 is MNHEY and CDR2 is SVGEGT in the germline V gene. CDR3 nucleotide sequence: TGTGCCAGCAGTTTCTCCACTAGGTCCCACTCCCCCCAAGAGACCCAGTACTTC. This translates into CASSFSTRSHSPQETQYF.

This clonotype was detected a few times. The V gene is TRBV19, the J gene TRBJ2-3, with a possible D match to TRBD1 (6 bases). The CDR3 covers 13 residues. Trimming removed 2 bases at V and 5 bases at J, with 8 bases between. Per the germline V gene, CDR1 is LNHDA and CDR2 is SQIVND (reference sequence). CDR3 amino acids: CASSIQGLDTQYF. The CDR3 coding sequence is TGTGCCAGTAGTATACAGGGGTTAGATACGCAGTATTTT.

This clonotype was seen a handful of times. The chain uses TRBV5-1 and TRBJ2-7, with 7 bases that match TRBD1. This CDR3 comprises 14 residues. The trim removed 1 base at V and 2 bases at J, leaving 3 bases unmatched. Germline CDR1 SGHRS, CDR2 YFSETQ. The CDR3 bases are TGCGCCAGCAGCTTGCCCGGGACAGCCTACGAGCAGTACTTC. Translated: CASSLPGTAYEQYF.

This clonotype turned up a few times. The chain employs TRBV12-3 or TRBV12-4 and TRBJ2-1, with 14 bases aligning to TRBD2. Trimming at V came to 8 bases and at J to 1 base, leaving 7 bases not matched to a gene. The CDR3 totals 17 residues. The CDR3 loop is CASRGLAGEGSYNEQFF. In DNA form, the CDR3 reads TGTGCCAGCCGGGGACTAGCGGGAGAGGGGTCCTACAATGAGCAGTTCTTC.

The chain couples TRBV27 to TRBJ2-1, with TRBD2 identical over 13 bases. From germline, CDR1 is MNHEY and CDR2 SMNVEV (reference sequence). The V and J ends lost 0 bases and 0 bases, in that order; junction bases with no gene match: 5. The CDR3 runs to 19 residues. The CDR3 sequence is CASSLSGLAGDYSYNEQFF. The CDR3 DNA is TGTGCCAGCAGTTTATCCGGACTAGCGGGGGACTACTCCTACAATGAGCAGTTCTTC.

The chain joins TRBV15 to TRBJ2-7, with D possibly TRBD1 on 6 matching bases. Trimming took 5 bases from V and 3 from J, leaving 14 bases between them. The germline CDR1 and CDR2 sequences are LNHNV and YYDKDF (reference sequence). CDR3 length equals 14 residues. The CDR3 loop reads CATSVPNRDYEQYF. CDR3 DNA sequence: TGTGCCACCAGCGTCCCGAACAGGGACTACGAGCAGTACTTC.

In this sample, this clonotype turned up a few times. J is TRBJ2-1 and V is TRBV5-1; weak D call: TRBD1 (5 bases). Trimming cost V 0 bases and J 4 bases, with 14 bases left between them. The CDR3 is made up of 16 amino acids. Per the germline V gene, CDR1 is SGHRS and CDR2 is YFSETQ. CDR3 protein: CASSLEGRASYNEQFF. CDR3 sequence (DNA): TGCGCCAGCAGCTTGGAGGGCAGGGCGTCATACAATGAGCAGTTCTTC.

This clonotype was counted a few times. The CDR3 protein is CSVERLQGNTEAFF. For the CDR3, the DNA is TGCAGCGTTGAAAGACTGCAGGGGAACACTGAAGCTTTCTTT. The chain joins TRBV29-1 to TRBJ1-1; weak D call: TRBD1 (5 bases). The germline V gene encodes CDR1 SQVTM and CDR2 ANQGSEA. V gave up 2 bases and J gave up 1 base, with 11 bases separating them. This CDR3 is built from 14 residues.

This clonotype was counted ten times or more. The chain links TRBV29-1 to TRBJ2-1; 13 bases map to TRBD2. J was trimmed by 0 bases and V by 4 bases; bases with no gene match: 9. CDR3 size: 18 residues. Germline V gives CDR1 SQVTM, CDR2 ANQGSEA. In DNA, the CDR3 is TGCAGCGTTGGGGGCCTTGGGACTAGCGGGGCCTCCTACAATGAGCAGTTCTTC. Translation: CSVGGLGTSGASYNEQFF.

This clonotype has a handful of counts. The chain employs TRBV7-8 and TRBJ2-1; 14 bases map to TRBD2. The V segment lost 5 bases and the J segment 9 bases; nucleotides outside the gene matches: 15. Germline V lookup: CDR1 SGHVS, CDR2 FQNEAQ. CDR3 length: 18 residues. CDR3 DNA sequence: TGTGCCAGCAGCACACATCTAAGACTAGCGGGAGGGCGAACTGAGCAGTTCTTC. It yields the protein CASSTHLRLAGGRTEQFF.

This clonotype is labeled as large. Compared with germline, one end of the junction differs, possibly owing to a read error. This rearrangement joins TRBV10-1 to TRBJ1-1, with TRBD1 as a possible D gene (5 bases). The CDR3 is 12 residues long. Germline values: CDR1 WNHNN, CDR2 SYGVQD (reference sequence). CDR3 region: CASSVDRQGLNF. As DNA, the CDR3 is TGCGCCAGCAGTGTCGACCGGCAGGGATTGAACTTT.

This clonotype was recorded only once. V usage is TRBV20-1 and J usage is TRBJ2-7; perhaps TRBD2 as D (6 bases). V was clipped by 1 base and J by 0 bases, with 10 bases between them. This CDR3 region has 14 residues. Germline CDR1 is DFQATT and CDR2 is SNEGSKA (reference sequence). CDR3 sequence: CSARGMDYSYEQYF. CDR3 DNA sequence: TGCAGTGCTAGAGGGATGGACTACTCCTACGAGCAGTACTTC.

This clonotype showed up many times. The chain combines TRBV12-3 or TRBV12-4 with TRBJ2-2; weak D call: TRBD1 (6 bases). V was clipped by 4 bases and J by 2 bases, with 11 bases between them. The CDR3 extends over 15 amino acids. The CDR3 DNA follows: TGTGCCAGCAGTTCCCCAGGGGTTAACACCGGGGAGCTGTTTTTT. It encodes CASSSPGVNTGELFF.